This T cell receptor beta chain comes out of a study of blood T cells in healthy people across ages. Findings and caveats of the study: The recorded TCR beta diversity per million T cells decreased in a roughly linear manner with age. Diversity figures based on one million T cells were deemed too low. The study lacked donor CMV status, which possibly confounded expanded clonotype changes.

PCR was performed a second time for 7 to 11 cycles using a sample-barcoded 5' primer and a J-beta primer mix. TCRdb re-called the 5' RACE reads with MiXCR, one entry per CDR3 protein. The sample shows hundreds of thousands of distinct CDR3 sequences, around 21% of them seen only once. The ends were cut back, 4 bases at V and 5 bases at J, with 11 bases in the middle. In germline, CDR1 is SGHTA, CDR2 FQGNSA. CDR3 length equals 13 residues. In regard to this clonotype: Its antigen is undetermined.

The receptor comes from a man aged 65-85 years in good health. This chain uses TRBV7-2 with TRBJ1-2; possible D gene TRBD1, 6 bases. Sequenced: blood. The CDR3 nucleotides read TGTGCCAGCAGCTCCGACAGGTTTTATGGCTACACCTTC. Amino acids: CASSSDRFYGYTF.